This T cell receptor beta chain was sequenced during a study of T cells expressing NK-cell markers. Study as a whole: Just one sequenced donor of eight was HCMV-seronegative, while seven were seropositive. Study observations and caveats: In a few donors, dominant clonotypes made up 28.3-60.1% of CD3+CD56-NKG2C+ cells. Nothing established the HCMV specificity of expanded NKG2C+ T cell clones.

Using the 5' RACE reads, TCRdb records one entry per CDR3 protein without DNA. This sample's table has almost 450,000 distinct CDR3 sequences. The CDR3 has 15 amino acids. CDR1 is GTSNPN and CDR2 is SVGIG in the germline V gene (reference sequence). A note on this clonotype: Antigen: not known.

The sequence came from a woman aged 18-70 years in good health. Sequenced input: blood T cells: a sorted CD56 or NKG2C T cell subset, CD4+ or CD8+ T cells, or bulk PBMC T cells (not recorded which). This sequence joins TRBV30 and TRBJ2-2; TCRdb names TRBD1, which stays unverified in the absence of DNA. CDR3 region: CAWSEGHGNTGELFF.